This T cell receptor beta chain was captured by sequencing in a study of beta chain features in type 1 diabetes. Study details: In all, about 100,000,000 sorted cells from all samples were analyzed.

This clone has more than one count but fewer than ten. Isolated RNA was reverse transcribed in full, so expressed TCRB transcripts were sequenced. The method was immunoSEQ multiplex PCR; TCRdb's version includes in-frame clones alone and lacks a portion of them. Among a few hundred thousand clones, around 13% were seen once, and the ten largest hold approximately 0.038%. This CDR3 has 17 amino acids. Germline assignment: CDR1 SEHNR and CDR2 FQNEAQ (reference sequence). V was shortened by 4 bases and J by 4 bases, with 20 bases between the two germline ends. This clonotype was sampled from a man aged 25 to 40 in good health. The material sequenced was naive CD4+ T cells from blood. V usage is TRBV7-9 and J usage is TRBJ2-1; possible D gene TRBD1, 5 bases. The CDR3 sequence: CASSSVPFLRQYNEQFF. In nucleotides, the CDR3 is TGTGCCAGCAGCTCAGTTCCCTTTCTGAGACAGTACAATGAGCAGTTCTTC.